This T cell receptor (beta chain) derives from a study of cytomegalovirus exposure and HLA in healthy donors (dated by TCRdb to about 2017). At the level of the whole study: According to an earlier analysis of 587 of the donors, 150 million to 200 million T cells yielded 90 million to 130 million unique TCR beta sequences and 276 Gb of sequence data. An early release that covered roughly 600 HLA-typed donors contained about 290 gigabases of sequencing data and about 93 million unique TCR sequences. Among the roughly 400 genotyped donors, around 81% belonged to the genetic ancestry cluster associated with self-reported Caucasian donors. The study was designed to test whether signatures of past pathogen exposure could be identified by cataloging public T cell receptors. The T cell repertoires of some 670 subjects were profiled by immunosequencing and related to cytomegalovirus serostatus. Besides the first cohort of 500 to 700 subjects, a separate validation cohort made up of roughly 120 different subjects was used. To predict cytomegalovirus infection status, the study combined high-throughput TCR immunosequencing, statistical association of individual TCRs with disease status, and machine learning. A later analysis re-examined previously published TCR beta repertoires from around 670 donors and added high-resolution HLA genotyping to investigate patterns of TCR occurrence. Rather than drawing on any new phenotypic data, the later analysis identified candidate immune exposures from TCR beta sequences and the way those sequences occurred across donors. To decide whether each TCR beta V gene segment behaved as functional or pseudogenic, an earlier analysis of approximately 620 of the donors relied on high-throughput TCR beta sequencing. Donor age, sex, ethnicity and CMV serostatus were compiled together with the repertoire data. Genome-wide SNP genotypes for about 65% of the 666 donors were used in a later genetic analysis, which treated that subset as a discovery cohort. All discovery cohort repertoires had been generated using a single sequencing platform. Both class I and class II loci were covered by HLA typing, at four-digit resolution. Typing coverage varied by locus: roughly 620-640 donors for A, B, C, DRB1 and DQB1; roughly 560 for DQA1; some 610 for DPA1; approximately 470 for DPB1. About five DR-DQ haplotypes were treated as single units for association and clustering because of strong linkage in the cohort. On average, roughly 200,000 unique TCR beta nucleotide sequences were sequenced per donor among several hundred genotyped donors of the cohort, with roughly a sixth of those sequences being non-productive.

The library was prepared using the immunoSEQ multiplex PCR assay. For the multiplex PCR, a mixture combining 60 forward primers for TCR Vbeta segments and 13 reverse primers for TCR Jbeta segments was used. The CDR3 region of rearranged TCR beta genes was amplified from genomic DNA by a multiplex PCR assay. The Illumina HiSeq System was used to sequence the amplified TCR beta libraries as 87-base-pair reads. As for the original processing: In a later analysis, 80 million or so unique TCR beta chains were counted across the 650 to 700 repertoires, and roughly 11 million of these chains were shared by at least two donors. To remove PCR and sequencing errors, raw reads were error-corrected and collapsed into unique sequences using a nearest-neighbor algorithm that merged closely related sequences. Alignment of CDR3 sequences to IMGT reference sequences was used to assign V, D and J gene segments. For a sequence to be retained, at least a six-nucleotide match to both a V gene segment and a J gene segment was required. A rearrangement counted as productive if the CDR3 had no stop codons and remained in frame with V and J, and every other rearrangement counted as non-productive. Following IMGT convention, CDR3 was defined as the stretch from the second conserved V-encoded cysteine to the conserved J-encoded phenylalanine. Sequences without an unambiguous match to a single V gene segment were excluded from the earlier analysis of 587 of the donors. An earlier analysis of roughly 590 of the donors called V segments functional above 56.7% productive rearrangements and segregating when the between-donor standard deviation exceeded 5%. A statistical classification framework was built to diagnose cytomegalovirus status from the catalog of TCR beta chain sequences. In a later analysis, TCR nucleotide sequences were compared against IMGT/GENE-DB human TR gene sequences so that V and J genes could be assigned. In a later analysis, CDR3 sequences and most-parsimonious VDJ recombination scenarios were assigned using the TCRdist pipeline. In a later analysis, each TCR beta chain was defined by its CDR3 amino acid sequence together with its V-gene family, and reads without a unique V-gene family were excluded. To address suspected cross-contamination and a sequencing artifact, a later analysis removed approximately 590 highly shared, low-generation-probability nucleotide sequences. For each public chain, a later analysis derived a clonal expansion index from normalized ranks of inferred template counts within each repertoire. Generation probabilities in a later analysis came from a VDJ recombination model fitted to out-of-frame rearrangements, and those results were checked against IGoR. In a later analysis, hypergeometric tests were used to score TCR-TCR, TCR-HLA and TCR-CMV co-occurrence, with a repertoire-size bias correction applied to TCR pairs. False discovery rates were estimated in a later analysis by permuting HLA or CMV assignments 20 times. A later analysis grouped co-occurring TCRs with DBSCAN, adding TCRdist sequence similarity when clustering within HLA-allele-positive subsets. Co-occurrence clustering excluded repertoires with fewer than 30,000 or more than 120,000 public chains, plus five with anomalous nucleotide sharing. TCRdb holds this immuneACCESS table with in-frame rearrangements only. Some clones are missing; in checked studies, unresolved V genes explain under half, and the rest has no known cause. D and trimming were read from the DNA, whereas the V and J calls and clone size are those reported in that table. For this sample the table gives around 100,000 clones, of which approximately 82% were detected only once. Roughly 23% of the sample comes from the top ten.

With respect to this clone: Its antigen target is currently unknown. No per-base quality is available; no much larger clone lies one base away.

In total, roughly 710 healthy bone marrow donors made up the cohort. All cohort members were sampled while nominally healthy, although unrecorded immune exposures were likely present. The donor tested CMV seropositive and was one of the 289 seropositive cohort members. A peripheral blood sample was provided by each donor, and peripheral blood mononuclear cells were used for TCR beta sequencing. Genomic DNA was extracted from the blood cell samples with the Qiagen DNeasy Blood Extraction Kit. V loses 0 bases of germline sequence and J loses 8 bases, and the interval between the two ends is 17 bases. The CDR3 sequence holds 16 residues, the cysteine and phenylalanine included. The sequence is cut down to CDR3 DNA, 48 bases in frame from base 1. CDR1 MNHNS and CDR2 SASEGT are derived from the germline V gene. Paper-wide results and their limitations: In vitro tests confirmed that a few of the cytomegalovirus-associated TCR beta chains recognize cytomegalovirus antigens. The authors suggested that the approach could potentially be extended to other disease states and immunological phenotypes. When HLA alleles, especially DR and DQ, strongly co-occurred, attributing TCR associations to individual alleles was difficult. Compared with the 666-donor mean, donors in an Asian-associated ancestry cluster had fewer N-insertions in productive TCRs, according to a later genetic analysis. Most TCR sequences were observed very rarely across donors, whereas some public TCRs were present in many individuals. A later analysis reported that several top co-occurrence clusters appeared linked to parvovirus B19, influenza, CMV and Epstein-Barr virus. Some IMGT-functional V segments, including TRBV6-2 and TRBV6-3, could not be told apart with the 87-base-pair reads, so those segments were excluded. The sequencing pipeline was judged likely to have produced a cluster of highly shared sequence variants as a technical artifact. A later analysis found that most CMV-associated TCR beta chains appeared HLA-restricted, with HLA associations seemingly driven largely by CMV exposure. HLA typing was unavailable for some donors at each locus, so association tests used only the typed subset. A later analysis found that TCR association rates varied across HLA loci, with DRB1 alleles showing the most associated TCRs and HLA-C alleles the fewest. A further reported finding was that TCR beta sequences accurately predicted the HLA-A and HLA-B alleles for most subjects in the first cohort. V-gene and J-gene trimming of TCR beta chains was associated with a missense DCLRE1C variant in a later genetic analysis, and the association was replicated in an independent cohort. Linkage disequilibrium might explain the correlated functional status among segregating V segments, but an unknown experimental factor could not be excluded. In this cohort, only TCR beta chains were sequenced, and detectable features were limited by the absence of alpha or paired-chain data. The earlier analysis of approximately 590 of the donors excluded some 15 rarely observed V segments, including chromosome 9 orphons, because counts were too low. The classifier was reported to diagnose cytomegalovirus status with high specificity and sensitivity in both the original cohort and the validation cohort. Broadly in line with IMGT annotations, most TCR beta V segments showed up in productive rearrangements about 87% or about 30% of the time in an earlier analysis of 450 to 600 of the donors. Immune exposure information for the cohort was limited to CMV serostatus. Compared with equally common non-associated chains, HLA-associated TCR beta chains in a later analysis were more clonally expanded and had lower generation probabilities. The study gave a list of some 150 TCR beta chains associated with cytomegalovirus. At a false discovery rate of 0.05, a later analysis linked around 15,000 TCR beta sequences to specific HLA alleles. Sequencing depth was assumed to be roughly uniform across donors in the presence/absence analyses, though that assumption may not hold.

The clonotype comes from a man aged 25-45 years in good health and CMV-seropositive. The sequencing input was PBMCs. The V gene is TRBV6-1 and the J gene is TRBJ2-4; a tentative D call is TRBD1 (6 bases match). The CDR3 region: CASSEALPGTSYIQYF. The sequenced DNA: TGTGCCAGCAGTGAAGCGCTTCCTGGGACAAGTTACATTCAGTACTTC.